This TCR beta chain was captured by sequencing in a study of T cells in women clearing cervical HPV infection. Across the study: HLA type stays a possible confounder, typing being limited.

Germline lookup yields CDR1 SGHTA and CDR2 FQGNSA. The CDR3 extends over 12 amino acids. Trimming took 2 bases from V and 5 from J, leaving 7 bases between them. Using immunoSEQ multiplex PCR, the repertoire was profiled, and TCRdb retains in-frame clones only, with some absent. In total, the table holds some 41,000 clones. With respect to this clone: The antigen is undetermined. From the germline J gene comes the end of the CDR3, since the read stops 3 residues before it.

Findings and limits, study-wide: CIN3+ cases had significantly higher TCR richness than controls; evenness did not differ. Unknown T-cell numbers per sample may underlie the richness differences.

The specimen was blood buffy coat. This chain joins TRBV7-2 and TRBJ2-7; no firm D call. The receptor was derived from a woman between 18 and 75 years old with a cervical HPV16 infection that either progressed to CIN3+ or cleared (not recorded which). The CDR3 protein is CASSLLLNEQYF. The CDR3 DNA, read in part, is TGTGCCAGCAGCTTACTTCTAAACGAG.